The 15 T cell receptor beta chains below all came from one sample that was sequenced in a study of T cell changes during pregnancy in multiple sclerosis. The repertoire was sequenced with immunoSEQ multiplex PCR; TCRdb's copy has only in-frame clones and lacks some. The sample holds about 24,000 clones, more than 80% seen once. The source was CD8+ T cells from peripheral blood mononuclear cells, collected in the first trimester of pregnancy. The receptor set was obtained from a female donor in good health, enrolled as a control in a pregnancy study.

The chain has TRBV9 and TRBJ2-1; 7 bases align to TRBD2. The CDR3 is made up of 15 amino acids. CDR1 and CDR2 (germline): SGDLS, YYNGEE. V was pared by 4 bases and J by 4 bases, with 8 bases of the junction left unmatched. The CDR3 reads CASSSASGEYNEQFF. The CDR3 nucleotides are TGTGCCAGCAGCTCTGCTAGCGGAGAGTACAATGAGCAGTTCTTC.

The V and J genes are TRBV4-3 and TRBJ1-5; D gene ambiguous. In germline, CDR1 is LGHNA, CDR2 YSLEER. The CDR3 runs to 15 residues. Between the trimmed V and J ends, which lost 4 bases and 4 bases, there was a span of 14 bases. CDR3 nucleotides: TGCGCCAGCAGCCGATCGAGAGGGAATAATCAGCCCCAGCATTTT. As protein: CASSRSRGNNQPQHF.

The chain joins TRBV7-6 to TRBJ1-3; D not certain. The germline CDR1 and CDR2 sequences are SGHVS and FNYEAQ. CDR3 length: 16 amino acids. Trimming took off 1 base at V and 0 bases at J, with 10 bases between the two ends. The CDR3 sequence is CASSLEERYSGNTIYF. In DNA, the CDR3 is TGTGCCAGCAGCTTAGAAGAGCGATACTCTGGAAACACCATATATTTT.

The V call is TRBV4-1, the J call TRBJ2-7; TRBD1 is a possible D gene (6 bases). With 1 base removed from V and 0 bases from J, the gap between germline ends came to 13 bases. CDR3 size: 16 residues. Germline V gene lookup returns CDR1 MGHRA and CDR2 YSYEKL. CDR3 amino acids: CASSQGYPDSSYEQYF. In DNA, the CDR3 is TGCGCCAGCAGCCAAGGTTACCCGGACAGCTCCTACGAGCAGTACTTC.

The chain joins TRBV5-8 to TRBJ1-4; TRBD1 matches 7 bases. The CDR3 is 17 amino acids. Per the germline V gene, CDR1 is SGHTS and CDR2 is YDEGEE. J was trimmed by 13 bases and V by 0 bases; bases with no gene match: 18. The CDR3 here is CASSLAGTDSVGLGLFF. For the CDR3, the DNA is TGTGCCAGCAGCTTGGCCGGGACAGATTCGGTGGGTCTAGGACTGTTTTTT.

This chain links TRBV6-5 with TRBJ1-1; D possibly corresponds to TRBD1 (6 bases). Germline-derived CDR1 and CDR2 are MNHEY and SVGAGI. V shed 6 bases and J shed 5 bases, with 13 bases lying between them. The CDR3 sequence is 13 residues long. The CDR3 DNA reads as TGTGCCAGCAGATCAACAGGGTGGACTGAAGCTTTCTTT. It specifies CASRSTGWTEAFF.

The V gene is TRBV7-9, the J gene TRBJ2-5; TRBD2 matches at 11 bases. V was pared by 6 bases and J by 1 base, with 10 bases of the junction left unmatched. Germline V CDR1 and CDR2: SEHNR, FQNEAQ (reference sequence). The CDR3 covers 17 residues. The CDR3 reads CASSPIASGGPQETQYF. The CDR3 DNA sequence: TGTGCCAGCAGTCCGATCGCTAGCGGGGGGCCCCAAGAGACCCAGTACTTC.

This chain links TRBV15 with TRBJ2-7, with a possible D match to TRBD1 (6 bases). The V and J ends lost 3 bases and 3 bases respectively, with 12 bases between them. Germline V lookup: CDR1 LNHNV, CDR2 YYDKDF (reference sequence). This CDR3 has 14 amino acids. The CDR3 DNA is TGTGCCACCAGCAGTACAGGGAGCGTCTACGAGCAGTACTTC. It translates to CATSSTGSVYEQYF.

The rearrangement links TRBV9 to TRBJ2-1; no firm D call. Germline CDR1 is SGDLS and CDR2 is YYNGEE. V was shortened by 4 bases and J by 4 bases, with 9 bases between the two germline ends. This CDR3 has 13 amino acids. This chain's CDR3 is CASSLEQYNEQFF. In DNA, the CDR3 is TGTGCCAGCAGCCTAGAACAGTACAATGAGCAGTTCTTC.

The chain has TRBV7-9 and TRBJ1-5; TRBD1 matches at 8 bases. This CDR3 has 14 residues. Germline V CDR1 and CDR2: SEHNR, FQNEAQ (reference sequence). V shed 9 bases and J 3 bases; nucleotides not matched to a gene: 7. DNA for the CDR3: TGTGCCAGTTCGACAGGGGCCCTCAATCAGCCCCAGCATTTT. This codes for CASSTGALNQPQHF.

J is TRBJ2-1 and V is TRBV5-6; D unclear. Germline V lookup: CDR1 SGHDT, CDR2 YYEEEE. V lost 2 bases, J lost 6 bases, and 6 bases lay in between. The CDR3 is 12 amino acids. CDR3 region: CASSFTINEQFF. DNA of the CDR3: TGTGCCAGCAGCTTTACTATCAATGAGCAGTTCTTC.

The CDR3, as DNA: TGTGCCAGCAGTTATCGGTGGAACACTGAAGCTTTCTTT. Translated: CASSYRWNTEAFF. The genes are TRBV27 and TRBJ1-1; D not resolved. From germline, CDR1 is MNHEY and CDR2 SMNVEV (reference sequence). CDR3 length equals 13 residues. The ends were cut back, 4 bases at V and 1 base at J, with 7 bases in the middle.

This chain connects TRBV12-5 to TRBJ2-2, with 9 positions matching TRBD1. Looked up from germline, CDR1 is LGHNT and CDR2 is FRNRAP. V trimming: 6 bases; J trimming: 1 base; junction bases outside the gene matches: 12. CDR3 size: 18 residues. This CDR3 is CASGAPGTGIGNTGELFF. The CDR3 DNA reads TGTGCTAGTGGGGCGCCCGGGACAGGGATAGGGAACACCGGGGAGCTGTTTTTT.

The J gene is TRBJ1-3, the V gene TRBV5-4; D is undetermined. The germline V gene has CDR1 SGHNT and CDR2 YYREEE (reference sequence). V gave up 0 bases and J gave up 2 bases, with 6 bases separating them. This CDR3 has 14 residues. In DNA form, the CDR3 reads TGTGCCAGCAGCTTGGCGCCAGCTGGAAACACCATATATTTT. This gives the protein CASSLAPAGNTIYF.

V and J are TRBV5-8 and TRBJ1-4; TRBD1 agrees at 8 bases. The junction had 7 bases not matched to a gene; V was cut back by 4 bases and J by 8 bases. Germline values: CDR1 SGHTS, CDR2 YDEGEE. The CDR3 is 14 amino acids. The DNA for the CDR3 is TGTGCCAGCAGCGTCACGGGGACAGGCGAAAAACTGTTTTTT. Amino acids: CASSVTGTGEKLFF.